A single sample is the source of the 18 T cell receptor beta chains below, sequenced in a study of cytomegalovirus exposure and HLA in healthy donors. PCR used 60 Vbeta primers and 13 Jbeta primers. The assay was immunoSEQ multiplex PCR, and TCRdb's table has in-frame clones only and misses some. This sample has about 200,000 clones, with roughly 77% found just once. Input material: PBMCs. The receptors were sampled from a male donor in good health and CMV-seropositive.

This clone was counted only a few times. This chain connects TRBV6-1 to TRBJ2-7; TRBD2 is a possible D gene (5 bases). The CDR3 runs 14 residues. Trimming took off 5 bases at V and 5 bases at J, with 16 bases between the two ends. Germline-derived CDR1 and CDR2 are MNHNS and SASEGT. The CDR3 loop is CASSWEPGLDEQYF. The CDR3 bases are TGTGCCAGCAGTTGGGAGCCGGGTTTAGACGAGCAGTACTTC.

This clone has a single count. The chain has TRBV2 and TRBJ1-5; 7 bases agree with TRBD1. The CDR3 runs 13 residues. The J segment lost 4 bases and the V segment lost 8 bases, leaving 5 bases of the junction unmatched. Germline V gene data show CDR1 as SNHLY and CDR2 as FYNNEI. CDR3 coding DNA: TGTGCCAGCGATGGGACAGCTAATCAGCCCCAGCATTTT. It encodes CASDGTANQPQHF.

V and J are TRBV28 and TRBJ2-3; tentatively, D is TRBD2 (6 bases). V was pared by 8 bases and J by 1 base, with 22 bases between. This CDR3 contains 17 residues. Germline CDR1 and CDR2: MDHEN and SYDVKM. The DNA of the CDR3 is TGTGCCAGCGGGAAGGACTGGGGACCGGGGGGCACAGATACGCAGTATTTT. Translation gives CASGKDWGPGGTDTQYF.

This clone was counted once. CDR3 region: CASSSHGEGPQPQHF. The CDR3, as DNA: TGTGCCAGCAGCTCTCATGGGGAGGGGCCTCAGCCCCAGCATTTT. This chain joins TRBV7-9 and TRBJ1-5; tentative D call: TRBD1 (5 bases). The CDR3 runs to 15 residues. The V and J ends lost 4 bases and 6 bases respectively, with 16 bases between them. The germline CDR1 and CDR2 sequences are SEHNR and FQNEAQ (reference sequence).

The CDR3 region has the DNA TGTGCCATCAGTGAGTCGTTGGTCCTCAGAAGTTATGGCTACACCTTC. Encoded protein: CAISESLVLRSYGYTF. This chain links TRBV10-3 with TRBJ1-2; D is unresolved. Germline CDR1 is ENHRY and CDR2 is SYGVKD. V was clipped by 0 bases and J by 5 bases, with 16 bases between them. CDR3 size: 16 residues.

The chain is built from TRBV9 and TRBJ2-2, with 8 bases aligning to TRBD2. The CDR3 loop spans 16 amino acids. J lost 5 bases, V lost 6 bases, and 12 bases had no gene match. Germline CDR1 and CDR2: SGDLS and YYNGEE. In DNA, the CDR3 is TGTGCCAGCACGCCGCGGGGGGCGAGAGATACCGGGGAGCTGTTTTTT. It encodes CASTPRGARDTGELFF.

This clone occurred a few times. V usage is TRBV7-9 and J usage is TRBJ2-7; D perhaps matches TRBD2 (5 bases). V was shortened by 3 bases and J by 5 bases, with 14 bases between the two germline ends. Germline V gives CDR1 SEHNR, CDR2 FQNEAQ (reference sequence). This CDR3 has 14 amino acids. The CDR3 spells CASSFGGSAHEQYF. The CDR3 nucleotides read TGTGCCAGCAGCTTCGGAGGATCGGCCCACGAGCAGTACTTC.

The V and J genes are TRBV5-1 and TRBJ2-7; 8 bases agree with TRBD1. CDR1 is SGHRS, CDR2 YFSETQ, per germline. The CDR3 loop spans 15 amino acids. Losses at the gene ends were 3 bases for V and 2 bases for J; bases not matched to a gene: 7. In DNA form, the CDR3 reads TGCGCCAGCAGCTCCTTCCCGGGACAGGCCTACGAGCAGTACTTC. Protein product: CASSSFPGQAYEQYF.

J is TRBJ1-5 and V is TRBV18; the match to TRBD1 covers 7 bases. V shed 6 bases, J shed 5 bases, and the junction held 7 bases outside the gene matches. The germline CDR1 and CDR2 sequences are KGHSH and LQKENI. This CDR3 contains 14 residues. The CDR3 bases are TGTGCCAGCTCGCCGACAGGGATGGATCAGCCCCAGCATTTT. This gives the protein CASSPTGMDQPQHF.

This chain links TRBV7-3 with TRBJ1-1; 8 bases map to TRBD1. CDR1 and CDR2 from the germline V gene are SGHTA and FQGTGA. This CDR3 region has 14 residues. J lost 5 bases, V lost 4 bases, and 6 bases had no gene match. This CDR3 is CASSSRGLETEAFF. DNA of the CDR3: TGTGCCAGCAGCTCCAGGGGGCTCGAAACTGAAGCTTTCTTT.

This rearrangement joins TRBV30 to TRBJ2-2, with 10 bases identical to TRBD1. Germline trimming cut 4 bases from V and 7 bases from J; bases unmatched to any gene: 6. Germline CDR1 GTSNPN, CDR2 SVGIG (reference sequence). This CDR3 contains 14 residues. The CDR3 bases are TGTGCCTGGAACCCGGGACAGGGGTACGGGGAGCTGTTTTTT. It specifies CAWNPGQGYGELFF.

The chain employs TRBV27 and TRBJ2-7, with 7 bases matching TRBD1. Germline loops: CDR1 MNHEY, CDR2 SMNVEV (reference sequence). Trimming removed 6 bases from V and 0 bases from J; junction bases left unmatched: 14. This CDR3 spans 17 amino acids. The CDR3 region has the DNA TGTGCCAGCAGCCGGACAGGCCCAGGTTTCGGCTCCTACGAGCAGTACTTC. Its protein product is CASSRTGPGFGSYEQYF.

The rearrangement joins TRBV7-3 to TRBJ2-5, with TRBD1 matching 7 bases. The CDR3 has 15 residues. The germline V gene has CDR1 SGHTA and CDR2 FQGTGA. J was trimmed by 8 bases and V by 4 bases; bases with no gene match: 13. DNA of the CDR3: TGTGCCAGCAGCTCCTACAGGGGTACGGAGGAAACCCAGTACTTC. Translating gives CASSSYRGTEETQYF. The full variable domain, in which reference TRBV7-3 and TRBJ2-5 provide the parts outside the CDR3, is GAGVSQTPSNKVTEKGKYVELRCDPISGHTALYWYRQSLGQGPEFLIYFQGTGAADDSGLPNDRFFAVRPEGSVSTLKIQRTERGDSAVYLCASSSYRGTEETQYFGPGTRLLVL.

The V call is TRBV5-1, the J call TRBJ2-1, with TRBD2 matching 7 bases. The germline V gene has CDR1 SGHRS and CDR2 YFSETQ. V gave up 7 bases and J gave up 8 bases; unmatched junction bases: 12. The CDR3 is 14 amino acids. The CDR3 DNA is TGCGCCAGCCCGGTGGCCGGGACTACTTATGAGCAGTTCTTC. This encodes CASPVAGTTYEQFF. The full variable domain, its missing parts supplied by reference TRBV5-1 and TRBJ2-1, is KAGVTQTPRYLIKTRGQQVTLSCSPISGHRSVSWYQQTPGQGLQFLFEYFSETQRNKGNFPGRFSGRQFSNSRSEMNVSTLELGDSALYLCASPVAGTTYEQFFGPGTRLTVL.

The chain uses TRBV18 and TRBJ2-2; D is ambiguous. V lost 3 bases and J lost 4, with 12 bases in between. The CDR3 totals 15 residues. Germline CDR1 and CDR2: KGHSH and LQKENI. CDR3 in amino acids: CASSPVGTGTGELFF. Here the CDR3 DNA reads TGTGCCAGCTCACCGGTCGGAACGGGCACCGGGGAGCTGTTTTTT.

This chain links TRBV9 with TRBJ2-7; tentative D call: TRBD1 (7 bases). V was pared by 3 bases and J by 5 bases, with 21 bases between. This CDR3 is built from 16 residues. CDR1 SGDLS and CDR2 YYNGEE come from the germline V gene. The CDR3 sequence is CASSASGGTDVDEQYF. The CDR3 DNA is TGTGCCAGCAGCGCCTCAGGGGGGACGGATGTGGACGAGCAGTACTTC.

CDR3 amino acids: CASSPVGGGGTEAFF. The CDR3 region has the DNA TGCGCCAGCAGCCCAGTAGGGGGCGGTGGGACTGAAGCTTTCTTT. The chain uses TRBV4-1 and TRBJ1-1; 7 bases are shared with TRBD1. The CDR3 has 15 residues. CDR1 and CDR2 (germline): MGHRA, YSYEKL. The ends lost 4 bases at V and 5 bases at J; junction bases unmatched: 10.

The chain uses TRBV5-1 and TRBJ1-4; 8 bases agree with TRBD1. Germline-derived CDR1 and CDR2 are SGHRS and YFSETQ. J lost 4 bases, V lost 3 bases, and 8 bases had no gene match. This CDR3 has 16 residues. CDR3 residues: CASSYQGTGGNEKLFF. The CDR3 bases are TGCGCCAGCAGCTATCAAGGGACAGGCGGTAATGAAAAACTGTTTTTT. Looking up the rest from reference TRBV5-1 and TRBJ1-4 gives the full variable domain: KAGVTQTPRYLIKTRGQQVTLSCSPISGHRSVSWYQQTPGQGLQFLFEYFSETQRNKGNFPGRFSGRQFSNSRSEMNVSTLELGDSALYLCASSYQGTGGNEKLFFGSGTQLSVL.